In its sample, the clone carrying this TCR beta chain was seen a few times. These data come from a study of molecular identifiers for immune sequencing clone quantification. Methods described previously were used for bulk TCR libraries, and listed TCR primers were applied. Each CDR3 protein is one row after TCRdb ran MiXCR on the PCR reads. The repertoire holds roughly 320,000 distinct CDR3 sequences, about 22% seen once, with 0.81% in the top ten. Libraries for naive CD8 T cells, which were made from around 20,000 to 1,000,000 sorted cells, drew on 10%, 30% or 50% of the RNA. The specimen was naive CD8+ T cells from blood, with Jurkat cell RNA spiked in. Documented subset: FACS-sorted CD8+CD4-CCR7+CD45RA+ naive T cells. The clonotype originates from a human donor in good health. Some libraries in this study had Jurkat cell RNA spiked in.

The CDR3 loop reads CASSSTGQGQQPQHF. DNA for the CDR3: TGTGCCAGCAGTTCGACGGGACAGGGGCAACAGCCCCAGCATTTT. The V gene is TRBV12-3 or TRBV12-4, the J gene TRBJ1-5, with 10 positions matching TRBD1. The V segment lost 4 bases and the J segment 7 bases; nucleotides outside the gene matches: 7. This CDR3 comprises 15 residues.